This T cell receptor beta chain was captured in a study of blood T cell repertoires in COVID-19. As handled by the study authors: Estimation of nucleated cell counts was performed using reference gene primer amplification. Clones were sequenced by immunoSEQ multiplex PCR, and TCRdb holds only the in-frame ones, with some missing. V and J calls and clone size follow that table, whereas D and trimming were derived from the DNA. The repertoire has more than 55,000 clones, 60% to 85% of them found once; the top ten carry 3.2%. V gave up 5 bases and J gave up 0 bases; unmatched junction bases: 6. Germline assignment: CDR1 SGHAT and CDR2 FQNNGV. The CDR3 is 18 amino acids.

The sample was peripheral blood. This receptor was taken from a man aged 60 to 69 with acute or convalescent COVID-19. The genes are TRBV11-2 and TRBJ2-3; 15 positions match TRBD2. The CDR3 DNA is TGTGCCAGCAGCCCGGGACTAGCGGGGGGTATCAGCACAGATACGCAGTATTTT. This codes for CASSPGLAGGISTDTQYF.